This T cell receptor (beta chain) is from a study of cytomegalovirus exposure and HLA in healthy donors. The assay was immunoSEQ multiplex PCR, and TCRdb's table has in-frame clones only and misses some. The sample carries about 150,000 clones, about 89% recorded once. Separation from the roughly 600-subject first cohort characterized the roughly 120-subject validation cohort, to which the donors belonged. Study-level points and caveats: Published work reported that the classifier diagnosed cytomegalovirus status with high specificity and sensitivity. The authors enumerated 150 to 200 TCR beta chains as linked to cytomegalovirus.

This clone appeared once. Its antigen is still unknown. Trimming took off 0 bases at V and 8 bases at J, with 11 bases between the two ends. The CDR3 sequence is 14 residues long. From germline, CDR1 is MNHNS and CDR2 SASEGT. The specimen sequenced was PBMCs. The sequence derives from a woman aged 18-29 years in good health and CMV-seropositive. The genes are TRBV6-1 and TRBJ2-1, with a tentative D call TRBD1 (6 bases). This CDR3 is CASSEANREDEQFF. The CDR3 DNA follows: TGTGCCAGCAGTGAAGCGAACAGGGAAGATGAGCAGTTCTTC.